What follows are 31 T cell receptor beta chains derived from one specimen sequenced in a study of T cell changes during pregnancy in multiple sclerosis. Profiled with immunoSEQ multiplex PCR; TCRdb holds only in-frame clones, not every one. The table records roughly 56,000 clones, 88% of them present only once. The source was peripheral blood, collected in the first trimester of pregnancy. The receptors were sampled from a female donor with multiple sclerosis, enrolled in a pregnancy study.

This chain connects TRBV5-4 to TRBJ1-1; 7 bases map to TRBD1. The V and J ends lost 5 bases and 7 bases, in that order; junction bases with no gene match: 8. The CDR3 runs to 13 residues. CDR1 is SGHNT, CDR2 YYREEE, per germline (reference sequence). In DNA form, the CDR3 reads TGTGCCAGCAGTGCGAATAGGGACAGTGAAGCTTTCTTT. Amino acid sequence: CASSANRDSEAFF.

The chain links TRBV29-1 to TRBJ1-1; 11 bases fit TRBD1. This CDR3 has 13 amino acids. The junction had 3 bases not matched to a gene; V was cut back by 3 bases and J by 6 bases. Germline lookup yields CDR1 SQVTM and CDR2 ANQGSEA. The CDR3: CSVDGQGAAEAFF. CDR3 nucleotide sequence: TGCAGCGTTGATGGACAGGGGGCGGCTGAAGCTTTCTTT.

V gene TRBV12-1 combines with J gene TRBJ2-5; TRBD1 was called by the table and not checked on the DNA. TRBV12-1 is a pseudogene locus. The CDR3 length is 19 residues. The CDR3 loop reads CASSFDVVEGAGGAETQYF. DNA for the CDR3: TGTGCCAGCAGCTTTGACGTTGTCGAAGGGGCAGGGGGCGCAGAGACCCAGTACTTC.

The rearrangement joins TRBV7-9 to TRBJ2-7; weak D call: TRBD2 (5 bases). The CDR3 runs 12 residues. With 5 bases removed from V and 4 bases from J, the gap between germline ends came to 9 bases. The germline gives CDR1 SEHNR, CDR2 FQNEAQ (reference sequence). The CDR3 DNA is TGTGCCAGCAGCACCAGGACTTACGAGCAGTACTTC. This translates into CASSTRTYEQYF.

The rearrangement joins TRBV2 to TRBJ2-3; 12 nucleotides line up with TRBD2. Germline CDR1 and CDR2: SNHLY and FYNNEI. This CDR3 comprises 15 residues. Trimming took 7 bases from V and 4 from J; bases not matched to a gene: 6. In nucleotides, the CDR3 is TGTGCCAGCAAGTTTCTAGCGGGAGGGCCAGATACGCAGTATTTT. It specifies CASKFLAGGPDTQYF.

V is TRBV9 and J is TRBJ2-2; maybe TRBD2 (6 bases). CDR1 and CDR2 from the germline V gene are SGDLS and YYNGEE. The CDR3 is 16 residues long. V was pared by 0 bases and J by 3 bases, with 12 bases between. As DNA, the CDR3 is TGTGCCAGCAGCGTAGGACCTAGCGAGGACACCGGGGAGCTGTTTTTT. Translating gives CASSVGPSEDTGELFF.

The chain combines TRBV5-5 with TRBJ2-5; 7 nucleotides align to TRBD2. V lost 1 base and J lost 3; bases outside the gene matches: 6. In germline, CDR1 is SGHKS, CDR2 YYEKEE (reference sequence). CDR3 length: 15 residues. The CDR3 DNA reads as TGTGCCAGCAGCTTGTCGCGGGGGTGGGAAGAGACCCAGTACTTC. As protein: CASSLSRGWEETQYF. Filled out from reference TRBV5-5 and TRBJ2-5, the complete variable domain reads DAGVTQSPTHLIKTRGQQVTLRCSPISGHKSVSWYQQVLGQGPQFIFQYYEKEERGRGNFPDRFSARQFPNYSSELNVNALLLGDSALYLCASSLSRGWEETQYFGPGTRLLVL.

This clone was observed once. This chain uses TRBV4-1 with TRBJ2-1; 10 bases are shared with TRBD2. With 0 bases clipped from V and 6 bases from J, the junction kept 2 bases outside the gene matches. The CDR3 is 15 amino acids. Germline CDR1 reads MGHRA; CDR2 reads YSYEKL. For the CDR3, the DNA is TGCGCCAGCAGCCAAGATTGGACTAGCGGCAATGAGCAGTTCTTC. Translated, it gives CASSQDWTSGNEQFF.

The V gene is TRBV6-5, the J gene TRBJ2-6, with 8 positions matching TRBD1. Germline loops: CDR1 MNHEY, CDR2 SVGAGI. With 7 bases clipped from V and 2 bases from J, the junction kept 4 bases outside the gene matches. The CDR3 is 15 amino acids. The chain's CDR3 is CASNPRGPGANVLTF. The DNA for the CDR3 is TGTGCCAGCAACCCCAGGGGGCCTGGGGCCAACGTCCTGACTTTC.

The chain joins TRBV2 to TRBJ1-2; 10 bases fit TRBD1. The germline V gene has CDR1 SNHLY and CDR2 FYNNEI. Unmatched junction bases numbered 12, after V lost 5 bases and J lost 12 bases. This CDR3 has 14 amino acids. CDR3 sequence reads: CASSPRTGGIIDTF. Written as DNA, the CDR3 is TGTGCCAGCAGTCCTCGGACAGGGGGTATTATTGACACCTTC. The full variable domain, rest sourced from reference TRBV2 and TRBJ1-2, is EPEVTQTPSHQVTQMGQEVILRCVPISNHLYFYWYRQILGQKVEFLVSFYNNEISEKSEIFDDQFSVERPDGSNFTLKIRSTKLEDSAMYFCASSPRTGGIIDTFGSGTRLTVV.

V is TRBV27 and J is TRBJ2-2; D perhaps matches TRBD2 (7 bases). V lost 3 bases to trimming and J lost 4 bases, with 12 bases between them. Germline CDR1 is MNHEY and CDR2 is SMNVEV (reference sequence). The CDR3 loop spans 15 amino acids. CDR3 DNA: TGTGCCAGCAGTTTTGGGGGGGCCACCACCGGGGAGCTGTTTTTT. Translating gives CASSFGGATTGELFF.

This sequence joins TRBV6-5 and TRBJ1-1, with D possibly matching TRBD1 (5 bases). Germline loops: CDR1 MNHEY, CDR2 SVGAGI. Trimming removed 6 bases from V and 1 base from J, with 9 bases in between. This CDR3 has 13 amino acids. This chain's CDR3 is CASRSQGNTEAFF. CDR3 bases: TGTGCCAGCAGGAGTCAGGGGAACACTGAAGCTTTCTTT.

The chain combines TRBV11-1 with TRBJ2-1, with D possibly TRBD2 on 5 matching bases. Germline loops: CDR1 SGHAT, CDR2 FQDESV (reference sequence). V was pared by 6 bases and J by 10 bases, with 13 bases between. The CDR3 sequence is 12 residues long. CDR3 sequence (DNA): TGTGCCAGCAGTCTTCTATGGAGGGAGCAGTTCTTC. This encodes CASSLLWREQFF.

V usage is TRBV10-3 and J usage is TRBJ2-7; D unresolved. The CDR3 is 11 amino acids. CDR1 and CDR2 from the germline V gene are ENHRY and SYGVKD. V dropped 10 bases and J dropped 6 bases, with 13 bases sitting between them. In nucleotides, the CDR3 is TGTGCCACTACTACGTCTCGCGAGCAGTACTTC. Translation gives CATTTSREQYF.

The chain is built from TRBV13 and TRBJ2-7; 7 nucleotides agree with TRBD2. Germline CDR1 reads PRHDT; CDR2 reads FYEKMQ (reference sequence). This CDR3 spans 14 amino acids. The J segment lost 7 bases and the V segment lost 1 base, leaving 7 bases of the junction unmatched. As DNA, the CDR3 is TGTGCCAGCAGCTTAGCAGGGAGGGCCGGAGAGCAGTACTTC. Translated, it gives CASSLAGRAGEQYF.

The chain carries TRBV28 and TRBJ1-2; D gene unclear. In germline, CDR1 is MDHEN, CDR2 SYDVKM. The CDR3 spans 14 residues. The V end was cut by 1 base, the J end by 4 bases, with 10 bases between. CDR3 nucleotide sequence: TGTGCCAGCAGTTTATCATCCGGTTTCTATGGCTACACCTTC. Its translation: CASSLSSGFYGYTF.

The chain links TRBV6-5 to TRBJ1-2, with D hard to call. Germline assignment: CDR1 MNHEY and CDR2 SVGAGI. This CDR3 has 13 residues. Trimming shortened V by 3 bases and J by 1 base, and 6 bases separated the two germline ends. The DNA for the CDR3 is TGTGCCAGCAGTTATGCGGATAACTATGGCTACACCTTC. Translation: CASSYADNYGYTF.

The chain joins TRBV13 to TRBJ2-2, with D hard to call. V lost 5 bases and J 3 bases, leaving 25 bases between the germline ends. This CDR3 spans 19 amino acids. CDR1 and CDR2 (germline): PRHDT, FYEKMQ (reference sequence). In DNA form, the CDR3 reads TGTGCCAGCAGCCCCCTGATCCTCGGAGAGATTTTTCACACCGGGGAGCTGTTTTTT. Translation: CASSPLILGEIFHTGELFF. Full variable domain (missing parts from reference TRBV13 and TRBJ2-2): AAGVIQSPRHLIKEKRETATLKCYPIPRHDTVYWYQQGPGQDPQFLISFYEKMQSDKGSIPDRFSAQQFSDYHSELNMSSLELGDSALYFCASSPLILGEIFHTGELFFGEGSRLTVL.

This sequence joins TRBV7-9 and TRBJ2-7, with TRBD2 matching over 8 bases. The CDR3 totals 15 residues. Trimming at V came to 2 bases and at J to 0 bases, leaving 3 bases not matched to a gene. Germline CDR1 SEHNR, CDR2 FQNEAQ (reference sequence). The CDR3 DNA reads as TGTGCCAGCAGCTTAATACGGGGGGGCTCCTACGAGCAGTACTTC. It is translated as CASSLIRGGSYEQYF.

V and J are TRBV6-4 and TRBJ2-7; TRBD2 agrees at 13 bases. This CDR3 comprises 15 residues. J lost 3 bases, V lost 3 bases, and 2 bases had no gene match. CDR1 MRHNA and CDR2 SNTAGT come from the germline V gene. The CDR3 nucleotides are TGTGCCAGCAGTGAGGGACTAGCGGGACACTACGAGCAGTACTTC. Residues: CASSEGLAGHYEQYF.

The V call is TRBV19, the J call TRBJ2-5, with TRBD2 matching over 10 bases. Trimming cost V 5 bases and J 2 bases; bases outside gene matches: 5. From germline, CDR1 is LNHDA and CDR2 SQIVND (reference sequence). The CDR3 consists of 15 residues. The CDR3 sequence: CASSASLAGQETQYF. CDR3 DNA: TGTGCCAGTAGTGCCTCACTAGCGGGGCAAGAGACCCAGTACTTC.

CDR3 loop: CASSLPRAGWDSYEQYF. CDR3 in DNA: TGTGCCAGCAGCTTACCCCGGGCAGGGTGGGACTCCTACGAGCAGTACTTC. This chain uses TRBV7-8 with TRBJ2-7, with D perhaps matching TRBD1 (5 bases). The V end lost 2 bases, the J end lost 0 bases, and 17 bases lay between the germline ends. The CDR3 runs to 17 residues. Germline lookup yields CDR1 SGHVS and CDR2 FQNEAQ.

The CDR3: CASTWEGWETQYF. DNA of the CDR3: TGTGCCAGCACGTGGGAGGGGTGGGAGACCCAGTACTTC. The chain uses TRBV28 and TRBJ2-5, with 7 bases matching TRBD2. Trimming took 7 bases from V and 5 from J; bases not matched to a gene: 7. The length of the CDR3 is 13 residues. Germline V gene data show CDR1 as MDHEN and CDR2 as SYDVKM.

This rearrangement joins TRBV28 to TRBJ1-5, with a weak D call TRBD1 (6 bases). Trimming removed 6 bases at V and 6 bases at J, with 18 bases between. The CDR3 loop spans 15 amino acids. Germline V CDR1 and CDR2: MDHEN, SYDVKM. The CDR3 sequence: CASRAVGGASQPQHF. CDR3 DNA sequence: TGTGCCAGCAGAGCAGTAGGGGGGGCAAGTCAGCCCCAGCATTTT.

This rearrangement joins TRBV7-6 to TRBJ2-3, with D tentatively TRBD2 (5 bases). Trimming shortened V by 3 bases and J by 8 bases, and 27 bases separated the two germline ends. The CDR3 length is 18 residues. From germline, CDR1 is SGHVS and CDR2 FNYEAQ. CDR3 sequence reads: CASSFSPPTGEGKGTQYF. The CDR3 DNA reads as TGTGCCAGCAGCTTTAGTCCCCCCACTGGCGAGGGAAAGGGTACGCAGTATTTT. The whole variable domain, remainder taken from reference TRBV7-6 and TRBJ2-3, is GAGVSQSPRYKVTKRGQDVALRCDPISGHVSLYWYRQALGQGPEFLTYFNYEAQQDKSGLPNDRFSAERPEGSISTLTIQRTEQRDSAMYRCASSFSPPTGEGKGTQYFGPGTRLTVL.

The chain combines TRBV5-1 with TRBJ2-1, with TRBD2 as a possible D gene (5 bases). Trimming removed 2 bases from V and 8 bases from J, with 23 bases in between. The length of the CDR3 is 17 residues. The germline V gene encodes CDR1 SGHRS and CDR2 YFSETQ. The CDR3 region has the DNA TGCGCCAGCAGCTTCTCCCTAGGGAGCGCGGAGGTGTATGAGCAGTTCTTC. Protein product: CASSFSLGSAEVYEQFF.

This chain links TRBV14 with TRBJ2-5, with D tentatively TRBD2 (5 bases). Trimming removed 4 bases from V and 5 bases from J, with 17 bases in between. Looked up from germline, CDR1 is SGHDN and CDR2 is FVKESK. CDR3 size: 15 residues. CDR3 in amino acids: CASSRLQDRGETQYF. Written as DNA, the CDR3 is TGTGCCAGCAGCCGTCTCCAGGACCGAGGGGAGACCCAGTACTTC.

CDR3 in DNA: TGTGCCAGCCTAAGACTAGCGGGAGGGTACAATGAGCAGTTCTTC. This gives the protein CASLRLAGGYNEQFF. The chain employs TRBV19 and TRBJ2-1, with 14 bases aligning to TRBD2. The CDR3 consists of 15 residues. Trimming at V came to 9 bases and at J to 4 bases, leaving 5 bases not matched to a gene. Germline CDR1 and CDR2: LNHDA and SQIVND (reference sequence).

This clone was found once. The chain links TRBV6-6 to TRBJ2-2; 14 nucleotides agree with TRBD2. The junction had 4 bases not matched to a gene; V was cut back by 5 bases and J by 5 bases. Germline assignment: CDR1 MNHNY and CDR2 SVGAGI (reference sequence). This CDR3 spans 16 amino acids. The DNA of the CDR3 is TGTGCCAGCAGTAAGGGGACTAGCGGGAGTACCGGGGAGCTGTTTTTT. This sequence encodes CASSKGTSGSTGELFF.

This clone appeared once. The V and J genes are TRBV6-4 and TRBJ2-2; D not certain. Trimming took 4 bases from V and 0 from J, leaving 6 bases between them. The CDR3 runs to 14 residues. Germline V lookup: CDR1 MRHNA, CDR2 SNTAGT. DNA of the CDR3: TGTGCCAGCAGTGGCGATTCGAACACCGGGGAGCTGTTTTTT. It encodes CASSGDSNTGELFF.

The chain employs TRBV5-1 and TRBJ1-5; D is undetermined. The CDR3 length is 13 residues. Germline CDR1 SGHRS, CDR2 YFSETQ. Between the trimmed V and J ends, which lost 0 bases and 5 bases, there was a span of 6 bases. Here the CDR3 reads CASSLGSHQPQHF. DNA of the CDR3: TGCGCCAGCAGCTTGGGCAGTCATCAGCCCCAGCATTTT.